The clone carrying this T cell receptor (beta chain) was seen more than once but under ten times. Trimming shortened V by 1 base and J by 4 bases, and 5 bases separated the two germline ends. The germline V gene encodes CDR1 SGHDN and CDR2 FVKESK. This CDR3 has 14 residues. Under the authors' procedure: Estimation of nucleated cell counts was performed using reference gene primer amplification. Clones were sequenced by immunoSEQ multiplex PCR, and TCRdb holds only the in-frame ones, with some missing. Clone size and V and J calls were adopted from that table, with D and trimming inferred from the DNA. Among 250,000 to 300,000 clones listed, 81% were seen once. The sample is drawn from a study of blood T cell repertoires in COVID-19. Study summary: Samples of COVID-19 (acute and convalescent) were obtained from the United States, Italy and Spain.

This receptor was taken from a woman aged 55-70 years with active or convalescent COVID-19. What was sequenced was peripheral blood. V gene TRBV14 combines with J gene TRBJ1-6; D possibly corresponds to TRBD1 (5 bases). The DNA of the CDR3 is TGTGCCAGCAGCCAAGGACAGTATAATTCACCCCTCCACTTT. It translates to CASSQGQYNSPLHF. The full variable domain, its missing parts supplied by reference TRBV14 and TRBJ1-6, is EAGVTQFPSHSVIEKGQTVTLRCDPISGHDNLYWYRRVMGKEIKFLLHFVKESKQDESGMPNNRFLAERTGGTYSTLKVQPAELEDSGVYFCASSQGQYNSPLHFGNGTRLTVT.